This T cell receptor (beta chain) was found in a study of T cell responses to AZD1222 COVID-19 vaccine. Assay: immunoSEQ multiplex PCR; the TCRdb copy retains only in-frame clones and omits some. Of 110,000 to 150,000 clones listed, 70% to 90% were seen once; the top ten hold 7.5% to 8.5%. Study results and limitations: Most donors were white British and more were female, and clonal diversity was possibly underestimated.

Details on this clone: Its target is unknown.

V was pared by 10 bases and J by 3 bases, with 9 bases between. CDR1 and CDR2 (germline): MNHEY, SVGAGI. This CDR3 has 11 amino acids. Material: peripheral blood, obtained on day 0 of AZD1222 vaccination. The chain joins TRBV6-5 to TRBJ1-2; the D is unclear. This TCR was recovered from an adult in good health. CDR3 residues: CATGDYYGYTF. CDR3 DNA sequence: TGTGCCACTGGGGATTACTATGGCTACACCTTC.